This T cell receptor beta chain was recorded in a study of CXCR3-negative and CXCR3-positive naive CD8 T cells. Broader study findings: Compared with CXCR3-negative naive cells, CXCR3-positive naive cells showed more hydrophobic TRB CDR3s.

CD8+ T cell subsets were each sorted in triplicate, about 300,000 cells apiece. Identification of naive CD8+ T cells rested on CD45RO-CCR7+CD27+CD95- status. UMI labels and 5' RACE were used to prepare the TRB cDNA libraries. With the 5' RACE reads reprocessed, TCRdb shows one record per CDR3 protein and no DNA. This sample's table reports 70,000 to 100,000 distinct CDR3 sequences. This CDR3 spans 18 amino acids. Germline V gene sequence: CDR1 SEHNR, CDR2 FQNEAQ (reference sequence). On this clonotype itself: Its antigen remains unknown.

The rearrangement joins TRBV7-9 to TRBJ2-7. The clonotype was recovered from a human donor in good health. Some clones in this sample may be carry-over from other donors' samples. What was sequenced was naive CXCR3- CD8+ T cells from blood. Subset denoted: CD45RO-CCR7+CD27+CD95- naive CD8+ T cells lacking CXCR3 (TNR3-). CDR3 loop: CASSLAQEPYFPLYEQYF.